This T cell receptor (beta chain) was profiled in a study of cytomegalovirus exposure and HLA in healthy donors. Overall study results and limits: Highest at DRB1 and lowest at HLA-C, TCR association rates differed among HLA loci in a later analysis.

This CDR3 comprises 12 residues. The V gene lost 2 bases and the J gene lost 5 bases, with 5 bases spanning the gap. CDR1 is LNHDA, CDR2 SQIVND, per germline (reference sequence). PCR employed 60 Vbeta and 13 Jbeta primers. Sequenced by immunoSEQ multiplex PCR; TCRdb stores in-frame clones only, minus some. This sample has 85,000 to 100,000 clones, with roughly two thirds found just once. At sampling all donors were nominally healthy, likely with unrecorded immune exposures. A remark on this clone: Its antigen is undetermined.

The chain combines TRBV19 with TRBJ2-3; no definite D call. Sequenced: PBMCs. This receptor was obtained from a woman aged 30 to 39 in good health and CMV-seronegative. The CDR3, as DNA: TGTGCCAGTAGTATAACCGGAGATACGCAGTATTTT. Protein: CASSITGDTQYF.